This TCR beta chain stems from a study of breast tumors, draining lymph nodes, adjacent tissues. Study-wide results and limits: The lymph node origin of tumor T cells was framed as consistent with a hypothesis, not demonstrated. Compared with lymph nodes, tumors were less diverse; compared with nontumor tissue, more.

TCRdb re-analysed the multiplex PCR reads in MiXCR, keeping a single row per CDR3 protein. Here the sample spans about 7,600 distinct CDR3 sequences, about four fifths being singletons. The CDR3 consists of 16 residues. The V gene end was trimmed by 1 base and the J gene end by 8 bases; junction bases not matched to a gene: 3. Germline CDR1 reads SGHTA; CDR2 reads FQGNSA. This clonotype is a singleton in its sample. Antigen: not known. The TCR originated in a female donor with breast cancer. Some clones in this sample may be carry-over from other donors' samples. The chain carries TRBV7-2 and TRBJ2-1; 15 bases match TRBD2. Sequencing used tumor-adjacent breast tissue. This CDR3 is CASSLEGLAGGDEQFF. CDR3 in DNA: TGTGCCAGCAGCTTAGAGGGACTAGCGGGAGGAGATGAGCAGTTCTTC. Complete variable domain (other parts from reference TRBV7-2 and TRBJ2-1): GAGVSQSPSNKVTEKGKDVELRCDPISGHTALYWYRQSLGQGLEFLIYFQGNSAPDKSGLPSDRFSAERTGGSVSTLTIQRTQQEDSAVYLCASSLEGLAGGDEQFFGPGTRLTVL.